Listed here are 28 T cell receptor beta chains from one sample, sequenced in a study of T cell changes during pregnancy in multiple sclerosis. Only in-frame clones appear in the TCRdb table, and some are missing; sequencing was by immunoSEQ multiplex PCR. Of tens of thousands of clones listed, roughly nine tenths were seen once; the top ten hold 3.3%. The specimen was peripheral blood, collected before pregnancy. The receptors stem from a female donor with multiple sclerosis, enrolled in a pregnancy study.

This chain uses TRBV7-7 with TRBJ2-7, with D perhaps TRBD2 (6 bases). The CDR3 runs 12 residues. CDR1 and CDR2 from the germline V gene are SSHAT and FNYEAQ (reference sequence). Trimming removed 8 bases from V and 2 bases from J, with 10 bases in between. DNA of the CDR3: TGTGCCAGCGGCCCGGGAGCCTACGAGCAGTACTTC. It is translated as CASGPGAYEQYF.

The chain has TRBV6-5 and TRBJ1-1, with no clear D. Germline V gene lookup returns CDR1 MNHEY and CDR2 SVGAGI. V was clipped by 2 bases and J by 1 base, with 8 bases between them. This CDR3 spans 14 amino acids. CDR3 nucleotides: TGTGCCAGCAGTTACACCGCAGGGAACACTGAAGCTTTCTTT. It encodes CASSYTAGNTEAFF.

The chain joins TRBV6-5 to TRBJ2-7; 8 nucleotides agree with TRBD1. The CDR3 contains 16 residues. CDR1 and CDR2 (germline): MNHEY, SVGAGI. Trimming took 0 bases from V and 0 from J; bases not matched to a gene: 4. In nucleotides, the CDR3 is TGTGCCAGCAGTTACTCTAAAGGACAGGGCTCCTACGAGCAGTACTTC. Its protein product is CASSYSKGQGSYEQYF.

The rearrangement joins TRBV19 to TRBJ1-1, with 8 bases that match TRBD1. J lost 3 bases, V lost 6 bases, and 3 bases had no gene match. Germline assignment: CDR1 LNHDA and CDR2 SQIVND (reference sequence). CDR3 length equals 13 residues. CDR3: CASRSQGDTEAFF. The CDR3 DNA reads as TGTGCCAGTAGGTCACAGGGGGACACTGAAGCTTTCTTT.

This chain uses TRBV4-1 with TRBJ2-1, with TRBD1 matching 9 bases. Germline CDR1 MGHRA, CDR2 YSYEKL. The CDR3 runs to 14 residues. The ends lost 6 bases at V and 5 bases at J; junction bases unmatched: 5. CDR3 in amino acids: CASSLGQGNNEQFF. Written as DNA, the CDR3 is TGCGCCAGCAGTTTGGGACAGGGAAACAATGAGCAGTTCTTC.

This clone turned up a few times. The gene calls are TRBV30 and TRBJ1-2; maybe TRBD1 (5 bases). Germline CDR1 GTSNPN, CDR2 SVGIG (reference sequence). CDR3 length: 14 residues. V lost 8 bases and J lost 8, with 24 bases in between. In DNA form, the CDR3 reads TGTGCCATTGGCGGGCAGGGAGGGGCGGAAGGCTACACCTTC. Its translation is CAIGGQGGAEGYTF.

The chain joins TRBV5-8 to TRBJ1-3; D uncertain. In germline, CDR1 is SGHTS, CDR2 YDEGEE. CDR3 size: 14 residues. Between the trimmed V and J ends, which lost 0 bases and 0 bases, there was a span of 4 bases. For the CDR3, the DNA is TGTGCCAGCAGCTTGGTCTACTCTGGAAACACCATATATTTT. It is translated as CASSLVYSGNTIYF.

V is TRBV5-1 and J is TRBJ1-4; D is unresolved. Trimming shortened V by 4 bases and J by 4 bases, and 14 bases separated the two germline ends. CDR1 and CDR2 (germline): SGHRS, YFSETQ. The CDR3 spans 15 residues. Here the CDR3 DNA reads TGCGCCAGCAGCCCAGCCCCCGGGTTTAATGAAAAACTGTTTTTT. Translating gives CASSPAPGFNEKLFF.

The chain carries TRBV6-5 and TRBJ1-2; D is unresolved. V lost 0 bases, J lost 2 bases, and 7 bases lay in between. The CDR3 is made up of 14 amino acids. Germline V gene data show CDR1 as MNHEY and CDR2 as SVGAGI. CDR3 coding DNA: TGTGCCAGCAGTTACTCCCGTTTCAACTATGGCTACACCTTC. This gives the protein CASSYSRFNYGYTF.

Only one count was recorded for this clone. J is TRBJ1-1 and V is TRBV28, with D hard to call. Germline values: CDR1 MDHEN, CDR2 SYDVKM. The V end was cut by 8 bases, the J end by 2 bases, with 18 bases between. The CDR3 is made up of 15 amino acids. Here the CDR3 DNA reads TGTGCCAGCTCAACGGCGGCTACCCTAAACACTGAAGCTTTCTTT. Amino acid sequence: CASSTAATLNTEAFF.

Comment on this clone: This CDR3 is also generated by other DNA sequences in the sample. The V and J genes are TRBV7-9 and TRBJ1-4; TRBD1 is a possible D gene (5 bases). The length of the CDR3 is 12 residues. The V end was cut by 5 bases, the J end by 8 bases, with 9 bases between. Germline V gives CDR1 SEHNR, CDR2 FQNEAQ (reference sequence). CDR3 nucleotide sequence: TGTGCCAGCAGCCCCGGGGGGGAAAAACTGTTTTTT. Protein product: CASSPGGEKLFF.

The rearrangement joins TRBV6-6 to TRBJ1-2; the D gene is possibly TRBD1 (6 bases). The CDR3 has 15 amino acids. Germline CDR1 is MNHNY and CDR2 is SVGAGI (reference sequence). V was pared by 4 bases and J by 0 bases, with 12 bases between. The CDR3 loop reads CASSFPGTTNYGYTF. DNA for the CDR3: TGTGCCAGCAGTTTCCCCGGGACAACTAACTATGGCTACACCTTC.

This chain joins TRBV7-2 and TRBJ1-5; TRBD1 agrees at 11 bases. Losses at the gene ends were 1 base for V and 6 bases for J; bases not matched to a gene: 5. The CDR3 spans 16 residues. CDR1 is SGHTA and CDR2 is FQGNSA in the germline V gene. In nucleotides, the CDR3 is TGTGCCAGCAGCTTAGGGGGACAGGGGGGAATTCAGCCCCAGCATTTT. Translation: CASSLGGQGGIQPQHF.

The gene calls are TRBV13 and TRBJ2-2; 9 bases map to TRBD1. The V gene's germline CDR1 is PRHDT and CDR2 FYEKMQ (reference sequence). The length of the CDR3 is 14 residues. Unmatched junction bases numbered 3, after V lost 5 bases and J lost 5 bases. The CDR3 bases are TGTGCCAGCAGCCTCGGGACAGGGACCGGGGAGCTGTTTTTT. This sequence encodes CASSLGTGTGELFF.

The chain combines TRBV18 with TRBJ2-7; 8 nucleotides align to TRBD2. Unmatched junction bases numbered 7, after V lost 6 bases and J lost 3 bases. The CDR3 has 14 amino acids. Germline CDR1 and CDR2: KGHSH and LQKENI. The CDR3 DNA sequence: TGTGCCAGCTCCCCGACTAGCGCGATCTACGAGCAGTACTTC. Amino acid sequence: CASSPTSAIYEQYF.

This clone was picked up one time. The gene calls are TRBV19 and TRBJ1-3; no clear D. The germline V and J ends were trimmed by 3 bases and 3 bases, with 15 bases remaining between them. The CDR3 has 16 amino acids. Germline CDR1 reads LNHDA; CDR2 reads SQIVND (reference sequence). CDR3 residues: CASSISRGSYGNTIYF. CDR3 bases: TGTGCCAGTAGTATTTCCCGGGGTTCGTATGGAAACACCATATATTTT.

CDR3 in amino acids: CAARAPTGINTEAFF. Here the CDR3 DNA reads TGTGCCGCCCGGGCCCCGACAGGGATTAACACTGAAGCTTTCTTT. The rearrangement joins TRBV28 to TRBJ1-1; 7 nucleotides align to TRBD1. This CDR3 is built from 15 residues. With 11 bases clipped from V and 2 bases from J, the junction kept 14 bases outside the gene matches. The germline CDR1 and CDR2 sequences are MDHEN and SYDVKM.

The rearrangement links TRBV6-5 to TRBJ2-7, with D maybe TRBD2 (5 bases). CDR3 length: 15 residues. Germline CDR1 reads MNHEY; CDR2 reads SVGAGI. Trimming left V 2 bases short and J 2 bases short, with 13 bases between. CDR3 coding DNA: TGTGCCAGCAGTTACGGTCTGGAGGTGGCCTACGAGCAGTACTTC. Residues: CASSYGLEVAYEQYF.

This chain joins TRBV6-5 and TRBJ1-1; D gene ambiguous. CDR3 length: 14 residues. Germline CDR1 is MNHEY and CDR2 is SVGAGI. Trimming left V 0 bases short and J 0 bases short, with 5 bases between. The CDR3 DNA reads as TGTGCCAGCAGTTACTCGAGGGTGAACACTGAAGCTTTCTTT. It specifies CASSYSRVNTEAFF.

The sample holds one count of this clone. The chain uses TRBV4-1 and TRBJ2-5, with TRBD1 matching over 8 bases. V trimming: 6 bases; J trimming: 5 bases; junction bases outside the gene matches: 11. In germline, CDR1 is MGHRA, CDR2 YSYEKL. There are 15 residues in the CDR3. Here the CDR3 DNA reads TGCGCCAGCAGTGCTGGGGACAGGTCACCGGAGACCCAGTACTTC. It encodes CASSAGDRSPETQYF.

J is TRBJ2-7 and V is TRBV6-5, with a possible D match to TRBD2 (7 bases). CDR3 length: 11 amino acids. CDR1 and CDR2 (germline): MNHEY, SVGAGI. V dropped 6 bases and J dropped 6 bases, with 9 bases sitting between them. CDR3 residues: CASRRGGEQYF. The CDR3, as DNA: TGTGCCAGCAGAAGGGGGGGCGAGCAGTACTTC.

CDR3 in amino acids: CASRPLADLYNEQFF. CDR3 in DNA: TGTGCCAGCAGGCCACTAGCGGATCTTTACAATGAGCAGTTCTTC. The chain joins TRBV2 to TRBJ2-1, with 8 nucleotides matching TRBD2. Germline values: CDR1 SNHLY, CDR2 FYNNEI. The CDR3 covers 15 residues. Losses at the gene ends were 6 bases for V and 4 bases for J; bases not matched to a gene: 8.

The chain uses TRBV30 and TRBJ2-7; no definite D call. There are 12 residues in the CDR3. The ends were cut back, 2 bases at V and 6 bases at J, with 11 bases in the middle. Per the germline V gene, CDR1 is GTSNPN and CDR2 is SVGIG (reference sequence). The CDR3 loop is CAWSRPPGEQYF. DNA of the CDR3: TGTGCCTGGAGTAGGCCGCCGGGCGAGCAGTACTTC.

CDR3 amino acids: CASSQGSDEQYF. The DNA of the CDR3 is TGTGCCAGCAGCCAAGGATCGGACGAGCAGTACTTC. The rearrangement links TRBV14 to TRBJ2-7; D is ambiguous. In germline, CDR1 is SGHDN, CDR2 FVKESK. Between the trimmed V and J ends, which lost 1 base and 5 bases, there was a span of 6 bases. The CDR3 spans 12 residues.

Here the CDR3 DNA reads TGTGCCAGCAGTTACACCACGACAGGCACCTACGAGCAGTACTTC. It is translated as CASSYTTTGTYEQYF. The chain couples TRBV6-5 to TRBJ2-7; possible D gene TRBD1, 6 bases. V lost 2 bases and J lost 2, with 13 bases in between. Germline V gene lookup returns CDR1 MNHEY and CDR2 SVGAGI. The CDR3 runs 15 residues.

The rearrangement uses TRBV6-5 and TRBJ1-6; TRBD1 might be the D (5 bases). The CDR3 contains 13 residues. Trimming took 6 bases from V and 9 from J, leaving 12 bases between them. Germline V lookup: CDR1 MNHEY, CDR2 SVGAGI. CDR3 nucleotides: TGTGCCAGCAGCTCGGATAGGGGTTCACCCCTCCACTTT. It encodes CASSSDRGSPLHF.

V and J are TRBV7-8 and TRBJ2-7, with D unresolved. Deletions cut 1 base from V and 3 bases from J, with 13 bases between. This CDR3 contains 15 residues. Germline V lookup: CDR1 SGHVS, CDR2 FQNEAQ. Here the CDR3 reads CASSLDLIAYYEQYF. The CDR3, as DNA: TGTGCCAGCAGCTTAGATCTTATAGCTTACTACGAGCAGTACTTC.

This chain joins TRBV2 and TRBJ2-2, with no clear D. Germline loops: CDR1 SNHLY, CDR2 FYNNEI. There are 13 residues in the CDR3. V lost 6 bases to trimming and J lost 5 bases, with 10 bases between them. The CDR3 here is CASRETVTGELFF. The CDR3 DNA reads as TGTGCCAGCAGGGAAACAGTAACCGGGGAGCTGTTTTTT.